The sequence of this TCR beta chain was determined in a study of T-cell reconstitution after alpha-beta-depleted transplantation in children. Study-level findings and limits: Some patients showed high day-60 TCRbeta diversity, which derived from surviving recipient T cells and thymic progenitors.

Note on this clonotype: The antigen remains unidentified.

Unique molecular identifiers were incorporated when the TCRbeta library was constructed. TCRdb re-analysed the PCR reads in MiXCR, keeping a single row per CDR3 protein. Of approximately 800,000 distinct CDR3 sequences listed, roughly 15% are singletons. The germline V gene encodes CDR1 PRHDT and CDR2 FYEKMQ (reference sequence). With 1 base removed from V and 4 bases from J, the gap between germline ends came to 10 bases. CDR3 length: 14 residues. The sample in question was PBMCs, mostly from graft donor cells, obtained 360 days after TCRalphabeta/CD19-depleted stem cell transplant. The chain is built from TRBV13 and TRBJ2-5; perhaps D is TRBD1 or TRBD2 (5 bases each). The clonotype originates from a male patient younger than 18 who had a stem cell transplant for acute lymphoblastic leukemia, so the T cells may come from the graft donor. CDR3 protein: CASSLDPGTETQYF. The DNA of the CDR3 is TGTGCCAGCAGCTTAGATCCAGGGACAGAGACCCAGTACTTC.